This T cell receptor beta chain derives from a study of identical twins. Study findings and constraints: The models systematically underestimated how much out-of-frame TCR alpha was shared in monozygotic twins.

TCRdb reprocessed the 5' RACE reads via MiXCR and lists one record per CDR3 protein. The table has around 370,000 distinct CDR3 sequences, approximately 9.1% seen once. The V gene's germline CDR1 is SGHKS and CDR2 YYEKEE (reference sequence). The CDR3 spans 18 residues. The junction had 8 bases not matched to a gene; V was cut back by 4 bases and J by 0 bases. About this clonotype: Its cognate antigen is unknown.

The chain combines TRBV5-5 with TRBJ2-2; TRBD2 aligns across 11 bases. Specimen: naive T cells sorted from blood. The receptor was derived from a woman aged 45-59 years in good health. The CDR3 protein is CASSPRLAGYANTGELFF. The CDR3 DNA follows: TGTGCCAGCAGCCCTAGACTAGCGGGATACGCGAACACCGGGGAGCTGTTTTTT. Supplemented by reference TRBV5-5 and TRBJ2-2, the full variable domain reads DAGVTQSPTHLIKTRGQQVTLRCSPISGHKSVSWYQQVLGQGPQFIFQYYEKEERGRGNFPDRFSARQFPNYSSELNVNALLLGDSALYLCASSPRLAGYANTGELFFGEGSRLTVL.